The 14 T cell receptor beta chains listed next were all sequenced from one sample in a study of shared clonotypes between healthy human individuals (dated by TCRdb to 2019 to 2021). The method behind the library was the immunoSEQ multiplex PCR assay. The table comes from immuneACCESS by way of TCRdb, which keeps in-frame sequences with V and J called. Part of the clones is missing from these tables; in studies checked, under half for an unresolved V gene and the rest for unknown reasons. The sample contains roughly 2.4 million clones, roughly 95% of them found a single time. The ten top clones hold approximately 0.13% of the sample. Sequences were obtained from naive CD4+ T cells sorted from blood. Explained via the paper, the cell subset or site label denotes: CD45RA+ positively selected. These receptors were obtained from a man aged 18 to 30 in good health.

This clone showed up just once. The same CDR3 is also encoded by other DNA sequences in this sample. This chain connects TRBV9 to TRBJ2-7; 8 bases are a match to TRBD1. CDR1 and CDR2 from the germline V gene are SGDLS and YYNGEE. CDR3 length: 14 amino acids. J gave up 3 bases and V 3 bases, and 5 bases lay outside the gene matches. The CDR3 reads CASSGGTGNYEQYF. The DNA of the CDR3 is TGTGCCAGCAGCGGGGGGACAGGTAACTACGAGCAGTACTTC.

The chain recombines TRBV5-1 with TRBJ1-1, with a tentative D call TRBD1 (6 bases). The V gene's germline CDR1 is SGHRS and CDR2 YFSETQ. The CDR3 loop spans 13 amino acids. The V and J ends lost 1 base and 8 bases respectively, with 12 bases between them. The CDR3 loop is CASSLRGTGEAFF. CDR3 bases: TGCGCCAGCAGCTTGCGGGGCACAGGGGAAGCTTTCTTT.

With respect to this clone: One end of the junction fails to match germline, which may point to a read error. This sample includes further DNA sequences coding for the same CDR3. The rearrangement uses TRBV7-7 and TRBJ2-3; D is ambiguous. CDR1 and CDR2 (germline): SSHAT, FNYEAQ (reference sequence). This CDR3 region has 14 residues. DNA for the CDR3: TGTGCTAGCAGCTTAGGGTCGGGCACAGATACGCAGTATTTT. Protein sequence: CASSLGSGTDTQYF. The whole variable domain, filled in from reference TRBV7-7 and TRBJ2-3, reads GAGVSQSPRYKVTKRGQDVTLRCDPISSHATLYWYQQALGQGPEFLTYFNYEAQPDKSGLPSDRFSAERPEGSISTLTIQRTEQRDSAMYRCASSLGSGTDTQYFGPGTRLTVL.

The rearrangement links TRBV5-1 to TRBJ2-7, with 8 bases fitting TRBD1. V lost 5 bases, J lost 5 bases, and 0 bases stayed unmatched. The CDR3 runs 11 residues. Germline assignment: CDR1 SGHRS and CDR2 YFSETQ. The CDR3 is CASRQGDEQYF. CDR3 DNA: TGCGCCAGCAGACAGGGGGACGAGCAGTACTTC.

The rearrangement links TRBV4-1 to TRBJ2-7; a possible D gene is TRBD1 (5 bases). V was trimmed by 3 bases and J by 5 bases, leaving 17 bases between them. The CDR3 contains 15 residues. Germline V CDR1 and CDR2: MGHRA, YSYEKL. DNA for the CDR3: TGCGCCAGCAGCCAGGGTCGGGCAGGGTCCCACGAGCAGTACTTC. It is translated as CASSQGRAGSHEQYF.

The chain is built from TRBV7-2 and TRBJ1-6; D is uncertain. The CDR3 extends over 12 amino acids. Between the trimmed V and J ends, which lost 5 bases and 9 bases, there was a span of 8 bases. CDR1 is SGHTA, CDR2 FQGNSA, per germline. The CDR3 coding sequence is TGTGCCAGCAGCCTTGACGGTTCACCCCTCCACTTT. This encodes CASSLDGSPLHF.

Here the CDR3 reads CSVHSGNTIYF. CDR3 coding DNA: TGCAGCGTTCACTCTGGAAACACCATATATTTT. The V gene is TRBV29-1, the J gene TRBJ1-3; D unresolved. This CDR3 comprises 11 residues. Germline-derived CDR1 and CDR2 are SQVTM and ANQGSEA. Trimming stripped 5 bases from V and 0 bases from J, with 2 bases between.

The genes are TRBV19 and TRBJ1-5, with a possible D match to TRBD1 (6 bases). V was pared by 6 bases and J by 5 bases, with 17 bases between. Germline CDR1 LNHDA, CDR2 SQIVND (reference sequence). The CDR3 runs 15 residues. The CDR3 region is CASRPPDRYYQPQHF. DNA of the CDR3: TGTGCCAGTAGGCCCCCCGACAGGTACTATCAGCCCCAGCATTTT.

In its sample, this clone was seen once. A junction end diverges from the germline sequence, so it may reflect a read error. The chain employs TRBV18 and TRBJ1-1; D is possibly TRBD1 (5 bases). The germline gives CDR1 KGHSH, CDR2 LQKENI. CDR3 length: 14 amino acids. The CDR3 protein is CASSPPRTRTEAFF. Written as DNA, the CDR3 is TGTGCCAGCTCTCCACCTCGGACACGCACTGAAGCTTTCTTT.

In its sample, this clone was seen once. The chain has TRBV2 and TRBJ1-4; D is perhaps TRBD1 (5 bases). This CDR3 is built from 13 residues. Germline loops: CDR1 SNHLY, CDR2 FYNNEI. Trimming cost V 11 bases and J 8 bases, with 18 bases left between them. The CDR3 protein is CASARQGREKLFF. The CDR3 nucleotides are TGTGCCTCCGCCCGGCAGGGTCGGGAAAAACTGTTTTTT.

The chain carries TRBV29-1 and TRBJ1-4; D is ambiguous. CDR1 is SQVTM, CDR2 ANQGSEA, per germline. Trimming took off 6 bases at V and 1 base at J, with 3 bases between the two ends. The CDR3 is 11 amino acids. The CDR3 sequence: CSVLTNEKLFF. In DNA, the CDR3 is TGCAGCGTCTTAACTAATGAAAAACTGTTTTTT.

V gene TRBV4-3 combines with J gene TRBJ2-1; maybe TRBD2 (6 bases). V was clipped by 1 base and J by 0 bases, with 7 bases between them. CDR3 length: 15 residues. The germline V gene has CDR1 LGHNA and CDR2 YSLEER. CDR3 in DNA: TGCGCCAGCAGCCAAGTGGGGGGCTCCTACAATGAGCAGTTCTTC. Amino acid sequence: CASSQVGGSYNEQFF.

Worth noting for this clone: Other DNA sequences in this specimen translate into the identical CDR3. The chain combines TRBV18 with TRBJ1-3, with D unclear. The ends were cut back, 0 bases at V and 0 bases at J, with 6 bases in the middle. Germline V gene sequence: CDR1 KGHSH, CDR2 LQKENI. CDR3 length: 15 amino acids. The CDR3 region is CASSPPGSSGNTIYF. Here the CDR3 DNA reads TGTGCCAGCTCACCACCGGGGAGCTCTGGAAACACCATATATTTT.

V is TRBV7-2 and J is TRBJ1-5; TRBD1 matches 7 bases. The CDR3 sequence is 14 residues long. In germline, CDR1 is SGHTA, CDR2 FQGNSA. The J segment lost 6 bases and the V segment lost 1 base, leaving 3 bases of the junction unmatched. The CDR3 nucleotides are TGTGCCAGCAGCTTAGTCGGGACAGCTCAGCCCCAGCATTTT. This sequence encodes CASSLVGTAQPQHF.